This T cell receptor (beta chain) stems from a study of shared clonotypes between healthy human individuals. With regard to this clone: Its antigen remains unknown.

The test was conducted at deep level. Authors' analysis steps: ImmunoSEQ output lacked quality scores and full-length reads, limiting matched filtering. Sequencing used immunoSEQ multiplex PCR; TCRdb keeps in-frame clones, though not all of them. Clone size and V and J calls were adopted from that table, with D and trimming inferred from the DNA. The sample has a few hundred thousand clones; 70% to 80% are singletons. Study-level points and caveats: Donor clonotype sharing was expected to depend on sequencing depth. Donor scarcity curtailed the genetic and exposure-history diversity represented herein.

V shed 6 bases, J shed 2 bases, and the junction held 10 bases outside the gene matches. The CDR3 extends over 17 amino acids. In germline, CDR1 is MNHEY, CDR2 SMNVEV (reference sequence). Material for sequencing was PBMCs. The chain has TRBV27 and TRBJ2-7; TRBD2 matches at 13 bases. This TCR was recovered from a middle-aged woman in good health. Some clones in this sample may be carry-over from other donors' samples. The CDR3 nucleotides read TGTGCCAGCAGAACTAGCGGGAGGGCCGGCCCCCCCTACGAGCAGTACTTC. Protein: CASRTSGRAGPPYEQYF.